A few counts support the clone carrying this T cell receptor (beta chain). Antigen: not known. It was via CD45RO/CCR7/CD25/CD127/CD95/CD27 that CD4+ naive, central memory, regulatory and stem cell-like memory cells were sorted. The sample belongs to a study of beta chain features in type 1 diabetes. Study-wide points: TCRB CDR3s were moderately but significantly shorter in Type 1 diabetes patients in all four CD4+ subsets.

Sequenced material consisted of expressed TCRB transcripts (all of the isolated RNA was reverse transcribed). Only in-frame clones appear in the TCRdb table, and some are missing; sequencing was by immunoSEQ multiplex PCR. Of 300,000 or so clones detected, approximately 13% appear once; the ten largest clones hold nearly 0.015%. Per the germline V gene, CDR1 is MDHEN and CDR2 is SYDVKM. The CDR3 extends over 17 amino acids. Trimming cost V 2 bases and J 1 base; bases outside gene matches: 6. The chain joins TRBV28 to TRBJ2-5; 11 positions agree with TRBD2. This TCR was recovered from a woman aged 18-29 years with type 1 diabetes. The sequencing sample was made of naive CD4+ T cells from blood. The CDR3 is CASSLAGLAVPQETQYF. The CDR3, as DNA: TGTGCCAGCAGTTTAGCGGGACTAGCGGTTCCCCAAGAGACCCAGTACTTC.